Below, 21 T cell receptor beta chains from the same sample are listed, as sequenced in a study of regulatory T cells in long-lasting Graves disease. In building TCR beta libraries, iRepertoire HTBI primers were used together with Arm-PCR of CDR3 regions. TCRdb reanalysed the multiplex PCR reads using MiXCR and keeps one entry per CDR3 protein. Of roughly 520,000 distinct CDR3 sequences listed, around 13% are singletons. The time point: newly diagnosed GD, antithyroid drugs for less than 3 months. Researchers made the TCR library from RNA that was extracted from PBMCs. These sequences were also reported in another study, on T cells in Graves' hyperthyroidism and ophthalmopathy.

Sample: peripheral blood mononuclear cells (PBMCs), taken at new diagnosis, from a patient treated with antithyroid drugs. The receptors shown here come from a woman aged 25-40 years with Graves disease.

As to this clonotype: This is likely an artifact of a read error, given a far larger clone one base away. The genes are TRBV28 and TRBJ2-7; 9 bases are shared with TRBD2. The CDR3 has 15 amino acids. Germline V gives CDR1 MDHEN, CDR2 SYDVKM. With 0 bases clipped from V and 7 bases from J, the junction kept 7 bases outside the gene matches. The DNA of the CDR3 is TGTGCCAGCAGTTTATGGCGGGAGGGGCACAATGAGCAGTACTTC. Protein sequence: CASSLWREGHNEQYF.

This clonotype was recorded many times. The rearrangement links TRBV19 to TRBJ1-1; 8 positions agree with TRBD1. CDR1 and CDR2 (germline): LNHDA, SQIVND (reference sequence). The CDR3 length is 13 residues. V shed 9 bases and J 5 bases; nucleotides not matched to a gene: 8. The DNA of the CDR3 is TGTGCCAGCAGTCTTCAGGGGGCGACTGAAGCTTTCTTT. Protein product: CASSLQGATEAFF.

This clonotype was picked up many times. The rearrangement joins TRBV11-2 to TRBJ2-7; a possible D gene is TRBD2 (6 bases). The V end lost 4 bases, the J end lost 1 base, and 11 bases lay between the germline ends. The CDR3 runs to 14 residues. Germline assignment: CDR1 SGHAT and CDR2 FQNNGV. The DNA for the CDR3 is TGTGCCAGCAGCTCTACCGGGGGTTCCTACGAGCAGTACTTC. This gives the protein CASSSTGGSYEQYF.

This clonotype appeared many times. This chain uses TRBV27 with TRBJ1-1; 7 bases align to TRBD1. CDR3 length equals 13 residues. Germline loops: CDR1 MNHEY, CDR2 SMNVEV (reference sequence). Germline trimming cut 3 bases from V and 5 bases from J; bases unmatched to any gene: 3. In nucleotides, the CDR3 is TGTGCCAGCAGTTTGACAGGGTTTACTGAAGCTTTCTTT. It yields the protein CASSLTGFTEAFF.

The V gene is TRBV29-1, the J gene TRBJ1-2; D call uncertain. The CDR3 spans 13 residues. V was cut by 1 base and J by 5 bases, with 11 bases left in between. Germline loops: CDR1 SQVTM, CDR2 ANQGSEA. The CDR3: CSVEVGRPYGYTF. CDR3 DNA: TGCAGCGTTGAAGTGGGCAGGCCGTATGGCTACACCTTC.

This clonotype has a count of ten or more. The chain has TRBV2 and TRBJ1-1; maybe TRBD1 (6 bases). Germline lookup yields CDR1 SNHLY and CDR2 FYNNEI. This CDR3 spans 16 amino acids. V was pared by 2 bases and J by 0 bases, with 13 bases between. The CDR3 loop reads CASSESRGPMNTEAFF. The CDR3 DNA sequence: TGTGCCAGCAGTGAAAGCAGGGGCCCAATGAACACTGAAGCTTTCTTT.

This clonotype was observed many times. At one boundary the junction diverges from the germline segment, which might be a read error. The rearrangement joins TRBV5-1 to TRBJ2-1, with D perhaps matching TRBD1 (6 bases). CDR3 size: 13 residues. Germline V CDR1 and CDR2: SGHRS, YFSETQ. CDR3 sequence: CASSLDRYNEQFF. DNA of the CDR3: TGTGCCAGCAGCTTGGACAGATACAATGAGCAGTTCTTC.

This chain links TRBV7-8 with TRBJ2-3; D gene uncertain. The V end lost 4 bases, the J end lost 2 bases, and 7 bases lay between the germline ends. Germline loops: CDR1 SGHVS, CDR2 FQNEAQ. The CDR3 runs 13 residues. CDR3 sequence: CASSSDLTDTQYF. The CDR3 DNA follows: TGTGCCAGCAGCTCCGACCTCACAGATACGCAGTATTTT.

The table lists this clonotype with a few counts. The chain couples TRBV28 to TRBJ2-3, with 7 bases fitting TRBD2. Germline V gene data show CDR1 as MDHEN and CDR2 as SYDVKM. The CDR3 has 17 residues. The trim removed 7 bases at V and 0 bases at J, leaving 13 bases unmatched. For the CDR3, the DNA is TGTGCCAGCAAAAGGGCTAGCGGCTACTCTAGCACAGATACGCAGTATTTT. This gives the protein CASKRASGYSSTDTQYF.

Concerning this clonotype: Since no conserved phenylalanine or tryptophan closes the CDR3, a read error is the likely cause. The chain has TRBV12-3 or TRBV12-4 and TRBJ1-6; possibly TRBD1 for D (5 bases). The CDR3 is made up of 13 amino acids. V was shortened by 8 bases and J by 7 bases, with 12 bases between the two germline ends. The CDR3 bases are TGTGCCAGCGGGGGTCTCGGGAATTCACCCCTCCACCTT. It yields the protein CASGGLGNSPLHL.

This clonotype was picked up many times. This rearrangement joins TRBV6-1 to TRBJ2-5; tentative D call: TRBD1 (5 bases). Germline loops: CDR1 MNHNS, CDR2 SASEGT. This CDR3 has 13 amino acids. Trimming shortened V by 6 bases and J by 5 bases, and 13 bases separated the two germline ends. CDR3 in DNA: TGTGCCAGCAGGGGCAGGGTACGGGAGACCCAGTACTTC. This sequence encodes CASRGRVRETQYF.

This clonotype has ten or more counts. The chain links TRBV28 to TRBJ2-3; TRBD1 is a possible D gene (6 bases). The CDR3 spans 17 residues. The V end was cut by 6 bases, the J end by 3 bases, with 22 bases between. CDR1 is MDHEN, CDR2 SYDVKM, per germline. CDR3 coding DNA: TGTGCCAGCAGCGACGGATCTTGGGGGCAAATAACAGATACGCAGTATTTT. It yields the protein CASSDGSWGQITDTQYF.

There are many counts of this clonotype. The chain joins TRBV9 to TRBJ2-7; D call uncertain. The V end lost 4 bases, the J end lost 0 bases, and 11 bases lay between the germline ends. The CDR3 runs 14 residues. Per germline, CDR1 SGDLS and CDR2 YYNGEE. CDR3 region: CASSFTASSYEQYF. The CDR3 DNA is TGTGCCAGCAGCTTCACAGCCAGCTCCTACGAGCAGTACTTC. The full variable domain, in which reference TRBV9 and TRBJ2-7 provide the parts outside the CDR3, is DSGVTQTPKHLITATGQRVTLRCSPRSGDLSVYWYQQSLDQGLQFLIQYYNGEERAKGNILERFSAQQFPDLHSELNLSSLELGDSALYFCASSFTASSYEQYFGPGTRLTVT.

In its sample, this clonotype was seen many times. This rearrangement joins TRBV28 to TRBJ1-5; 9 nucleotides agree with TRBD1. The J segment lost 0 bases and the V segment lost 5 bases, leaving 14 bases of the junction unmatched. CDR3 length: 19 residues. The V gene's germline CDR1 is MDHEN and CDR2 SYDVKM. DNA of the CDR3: TGTGCCAGCAGTACTTTTTGGGACAGGGTGGAAAGTAGCAATCAGCCCCAGCATTTT. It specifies CASSTFWDRVESSNQPQHF.

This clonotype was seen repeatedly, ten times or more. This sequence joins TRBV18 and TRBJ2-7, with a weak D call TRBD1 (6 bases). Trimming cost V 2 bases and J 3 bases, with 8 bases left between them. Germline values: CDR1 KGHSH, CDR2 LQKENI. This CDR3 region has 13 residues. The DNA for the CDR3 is TGTGCCAGCTCACCAGGGGGCGTCTACGAGCAGTACTTC. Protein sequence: CASSPGGVYEQYF.

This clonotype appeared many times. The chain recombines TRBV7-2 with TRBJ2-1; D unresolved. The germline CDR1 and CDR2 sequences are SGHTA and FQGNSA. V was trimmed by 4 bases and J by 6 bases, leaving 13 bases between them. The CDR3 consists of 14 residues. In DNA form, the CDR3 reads TGTGCCAGCAGCTCCCCCGATTGGAGCAATGAGCAGTTCTTC. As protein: CASSSPDWSNEQFF.

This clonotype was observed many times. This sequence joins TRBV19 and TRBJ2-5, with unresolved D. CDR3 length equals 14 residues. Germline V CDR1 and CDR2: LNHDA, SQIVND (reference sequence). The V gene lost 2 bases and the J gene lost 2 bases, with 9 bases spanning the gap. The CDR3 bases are TGTGCCAGTAGTATAAGAGGCAGTCAAGAGACCCAGTACTTC. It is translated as CASSIRGSQETQYF.

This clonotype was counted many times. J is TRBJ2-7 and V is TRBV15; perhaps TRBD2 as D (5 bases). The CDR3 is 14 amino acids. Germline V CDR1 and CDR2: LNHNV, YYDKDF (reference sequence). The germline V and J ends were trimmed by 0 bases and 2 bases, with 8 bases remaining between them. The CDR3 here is CATSRDPRAYEQYF. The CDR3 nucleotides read TGTGCCACCAGCAGAGATCCGCGGGCCTACGAGCAGTACTTC.

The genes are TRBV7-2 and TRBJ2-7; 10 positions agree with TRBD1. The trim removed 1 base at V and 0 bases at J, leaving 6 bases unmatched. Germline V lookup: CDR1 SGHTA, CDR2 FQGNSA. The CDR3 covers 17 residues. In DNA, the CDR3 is TGTGCCAGCAGCTTAGAGTGGGGACAGGGGCGCTCCTACGAGCAGTACTTC. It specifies CASSLEWGQGRSYEQYF.

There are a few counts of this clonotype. This chain's CDR3 is CASSLRTGNYGYTF. The DNA for the CDR3 is TGCGCCAGCAGCCTTCGAACGGGGAACTATGGCTACACCTTC. V gene TRBV5-1 combines with J gene TRBJ1-2; D gene ambiguous. Germline V CDR1 and CDR2: SGHRS, YFSETQ. This CDR3 region has 14 residues. Trimming pared 4 bases from V and 2 bases from J, leaving 12 bases between.

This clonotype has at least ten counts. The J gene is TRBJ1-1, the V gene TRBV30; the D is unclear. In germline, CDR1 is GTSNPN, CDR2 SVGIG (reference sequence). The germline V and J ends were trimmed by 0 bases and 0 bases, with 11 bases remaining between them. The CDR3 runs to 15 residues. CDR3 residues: CAWSVLYGLNTEAFF. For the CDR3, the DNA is TGTGCCTGGAGTGTACTTTACGGTTTGAACACTGAAGCTTTCTTT.